This passage covers 12 T cell receptor beta chains from one sample sequenced in a study of PD-L1 blockade in urothelial cancer (TCRdb year 2017). Libraries came from the immunoSEQ multiplex PCR assay. Not all clones reach the TCRdb copy of this immuneACCESS table, which keeps in-frame sequences only. Checked studies attribute under half of the gap to unresolved V genes and leave the rest unexplained. The sample table shows 35,000 to 45,000 clones, and under 90% are seen once. Clones ranked in the top ten supply roughly 16% of the sample. The time point label, read with the paper, signifies: peripheral blood 6 weeks after treatment start. The sequenced sample was PBMCs, obtained around atezolizumab (anti-PD-L1) treatment. The receptor source for this set is a man aged 55 to 70 with urothelial cancer.

This chain uses TRBV6-5 with TRBJ1-1; TRBD1 aligns across 7 bases. Germline lookup yields CDR1 MNHEY and CDR2 SVGAGI. With 5 bases clipped from V and 4 bases from J, the junction kept 4 bases outside the gene matches. The CDR3 sequence is 13 residues long. The DNA for the CDR3 is TGTGCCAGCAGTGACCGGGACAGCACTGAAGCTTTCTTT. Residues: CASSDRDSTEAFF.

V usage is TRBV28 and J usage is TRBJ1-1; D not resolved. V lost 7 bases and J lost 1, with 13 bases in between. The length of the CDR3 is 14 residues. Germline CDR1 and CDR2: MDHEN and SYDVKM. The CDR3 coding sequence is TGTGCCAGCAAAGCAGCGACCAGGAACACTGAAGCTTTCTTT. This codes for CASKAATRNTEAFF.

The V and J genes are TRBV9 and TRBJ1-1; D is possibly TRBD1 (6 bases). The length of the CDR3 is 17 residues. From germline, CDR1 is SGDLS and CDR2 YYNGEE. Trimming pared 4 bases from V and 6 bases from J, leaving 25 bases between. The CDR3, as DNA: TGTGCCAGCAGCCAATCCCCCCAGGGGTGGGGTTCCCCTGAAGCTTTCTTT. Translation gives CASSQSPQGWGSPEAFF.

The chain combines TRBV5-6 with TRBJ1-5, with D tentatively TRBD1 (5 bases). Per germline, CDR1 SGHDT and CDR2 YYEEEE. The CDR3 loop spans 14 amino acids. V was trimmed by 6 bases and J by 2 bases, leaving 12 bases between them. The CDR3: CASTRGGGNQPQHF. DNA of the CDR3: TGTGCCAGCACCCGAGGAGGGGGCAATCAGCCCCAGCATTTT. The entire variable domain, with the rest obtained from reference TRBV5-6 and TRBJ1-5, is as follows: DAGVTQSPTHLIKTRGQQVTLRCSPKSGHDTVSWYQQALGQGPQFIFQYYEEEERQRGNFPDRFSGHQFPNYSSELNVNALLLGDSALYLCASTRGGGNQPQHFGDGTRLSIL.

The chain is built from TRBV25-1 and TRBJ1-2; D possibly corresponds to TRBD1 (5 bases). This CDR3 comprises 17 residues. V was cut by 6 bases and J by 0 bases, with 20 bases left in between. Germline values: CDR1 MGHDK, CDR2 SYGVNS. CDR3 sequence: CASSTGTGDPSNYGYTF. Here the CDR3 DNA reads TGTGCCAGCAGCACCGGAACAGGCGATCCTTCTAACTATGGCTACACCTTC.

This clone has a handful of counts. This chain connects TRBV7-8 to TRBJ2-5, with a tentative D call TRBD1 (5 bases). Trimming cost V 4 bases and J 10 bases, with 25 bases left between them. Germline CDR1 SGHVS, CDR2 FQNEAQ. The CDR3 contains 16 residues. The CDR3 region is CASSSYRGTNSGVQYF. The CDR3 DNA sequence: TGTGCCAGCAGCTCCTATAGGGGCACGAACAGTGGTGTCCAGTACTTC.

The gene calls are TRBV6-5 and TRBJ1-1; D uncertain. Trimming cost V 2 bases and J 3 bases, with 13 bases left between them. The CDR3 extends over 15 amino acids. CDR1 is MNHEY, CDR2 SVGAGI, per germline. The CDR3 DNA reads as TGTGCCAGCAGTTACACAGACGGGAGATACACTGAAGCTTTCTTT. It translates to CASSYTDGRYTEAFF.

This chain connects TRBV5-1 to TRBJ1-1, with TRBD1 matching over 7 bases. This CDR3 contains 15 residues. The ends lost 4 bases at V and 7 bases at J; junction bases unmatched: 13. Germline V gene data show CDR1 as SGHRS and CDR2 as YFSETQ. Written as DNA, the CDR3 is TGCGCCAGCAGCCGACGGTCGGGACAGCAGGGTGAAGCTTTCTTT. It is translated as CASSRRSGQQGEAFF.

The chain employs TRBV29-1 and TRBJ2-3, with TRBD1 identical over 7 bases. This CDR3 comprises 14 residues. The germline gives CDR1 SQVTM, CDR2 ANQGSEA. V shed 2 bases, J shed 5 bases, and the junction held 7 bases outside the gene matches. CDR3 nucleotide sequence: TGCAGCGTTGAAAGGGGGCTATCGATAGATACGCAGTATTTT. It encodes CSVERGLSIDTQYF.

V and J are TRBV2 and TRBJ2-3; possible D gene TRBD1, 5 bases. The CDR3 sequence is 15 residues long. Germline V CDR1 and CDR2: SNHLY, FYNNEI. V shed 1 base and J shed 0 bases, with 8 bases lying between them. The CDR3 reads CASSEDRSSTDTQYF. The CDR3 DNA is TGTGCCAGCAGTGAAGACAGGTCTAGCACAGATACGCAGTATTTT.

This clone was detected a few times. The genes are TRBV28 and TRBJ2-3; D is possibly TRBD1 (6 bases). CDR1 and CDR2 from the germline V gene are MDHEN and SYDVKM. Deletions cut 8 bases from V and 1 base from J, with 13 bases between. CDR3 length: 14 residues. The CDR3 is CASQPPGGTDTQYF. As DNA, the CDR3 is TGTGCCAGCCAACCGCCAGGGGGCACAGATACGCAGTATTTT.

The genes are TRBV6-5 and TRBJ2-5; a possible D gene is TRBD2 (6 bases). The length of the CDR3 is 13 residues. The germline V gene has CDR1 MNHEY and CDR2 SVGAGI. Trimming pared 8 bases from V and 5 bases from J, leaving 15 bases between. The DNA for the CDR3 is TGTGCCAGCTACGCCTCAGGGAGGGAGACCCAGTACTTC. Translated, it gives CASYASGRETQYF.